The text below deals with one T cell receptor (beta chain). Distinct nucleotide sequences in the sample also encode this CDR3. This record comes from a study of control samples from healthy donors and cancer patients. The method was immunoSEQ multiplex PCR; TCRdb's version includes in-frame clones alone and lacks a portion of them. The data contain under 300,000 clones, almost 85% of them seen just once; the ten biggest clones take up about 14%. The ends were cut back, 1 base at V and 5 bases at J, with 12 bases in the middle. Germline-derived CDR1 and CDR2 are SGHRS and YFSETQ. The CDR3 contains 14 residues.

The TCR comes from a woman in her sixties with lung cancer. Source material: PBMCs. This chain uses TRBV5-1 with TRBJ2-5; D not certain. DNA of the CDR3: TGCGCCAGCAGCTTGATTGCAGGACCGGAGACCCAGTACTTC. As protein: CASSLIAGPETQYF.